This T cell receptor (beta chain) was sequenced in a study of T-cell reconstitution after alpha-beta-depleted transplantation in children. CDR1 is MDHEN and CDR2 is SYDVKM in the germline V gene. V lost 7 bases, J lost 8 bases, and 19 bases stayed unmatched. This CDR3 comprises 16 residues. This clonotype was recorded a few times. Preparation of the TCRbeta library was carried out with unique molecular identifiers. TCRdb itself ran the PCR reads through MiXCR, one entry per CDR3 protein. The sample holds around 580,000 distinct CDR3 sequences, around 27% seen once. The chain is built from TRBV28 and TRBJ1-2; 7 bases fit TRBD1. The receptor was derived from a boy in the first two years of life with Wiskott-Aldrich syndrome, due to receive a stem cell transplant. Sequencing was performed on PBMCs, taken before TCRalphabeta/CD19-depleted stem cell transplant. The CDR3 DNA is TGTGCCAGCACCCAATTCGGTACAGGGACAGCAATCGGCTACACCTTC. This gives the protein CASTQFGTGTAIGYTF.